This T cell receptor beta chain stems from a study of blood T cell repertoires in COVID-19. Study as a whole: Samples representing acute and convalescent COVID-19 were sourced from the United States, Italy and Spain. T cells, B-cell-depleted T cells, or PBMCs provided the cDNA or gDNA that served as material.

The CDR3 extends over 14 amino acids. The ends lost 5 bases at V and 6 bases at J; junction bases unmatched: 5. Germline-derived CDR1 and CDR2 are MRHNA and SNTAGT. As originally analysed: For nucleated cells, counts were estimated from reference gene primer amplification. Clones were read by immunoSEQ multiplex PCR, and TCRdb kept only the in-frame ones, dropping some. That table furnishes V, J and clone size, whereas the DNA furnished D and trimming. The sample records about 13,000 clones, approximately 76% being singletons. The receptor was derived from a woman older than 75 with acute or convalescent COVID-19. The sample taken for sequencing was peripheral blood. The rearrangement links TRBV6-4 to TRBJ2-5; 11 bases agree with TRBD1. CDR3 region: CASSPGQGAQTQYF. The DNA for the CDR3 is TGTGCCAGCAGTCCAGGACAGGGGGCCCAGACCCAGTACTTC.